A single sample gave rise to the 30 T cell receptor beta chains below, sequenced in a study of beta chain features in type 1 diabetes. Isolated RNA was reverse transcribed in full, so expressed TCRB transcripts were sequenced. Clones were read by immunoSEQ multiplex PCR, and TCRdb kept only the in-frame ones, dropping some. The table lists about 330,000 clones, approximately 10% of them singletons, with approximately 0.016% in the top ten. The source material was naive CD4+ T cells from blood. These receptors originate from a woman younger than 45 in good health.

The V and J genes are TRBV5-1 and TRBJ1-2; D possibly corresponds to TRBD1 (5 bases). From germline, CDR1 is SGHRS and CDR2 YFSETQ. V lost 3 bases and J 0 bases, leaving 12 bases between the germline ends. This CDR3 has 15 amino acids. The chain's CDR3 is CASSSTGASNYGYTF. CDR3 sequence (DNA): TGCGCCAGCAGCTCCACAGGAGCCTCTAACTATGGCTACACCTTC.

The rearrangement uses TRBV4-2 and TRBJ2-2; 10 nucleotides agree with TRBD2. Germline CDR1 reads LGHNA; CDR2 reads YNFKEQ. This CDR3 has 17 residues. Losses at the gene ends were 2 bases for V and 6 bases for J; bases not matched to a gene: 9. The CDR3 nucleotides read TGTGCCAGCAGCCAAAATCCGGGACTAGCGTTTTCCGGGGAGCTGTTTTTT. This codes for CASSQNPGLAFSGELFF.

This clone was seen only a few times. Other DNA sequences within the sample encode an identical CDR3. The chain carries TRBV7-3 and TRBJ1-1; D perhaps matches TRBD1 (6 bases). Trimming removed 4 bases at V and 2 bases at J, with 8 bases between. In germline, CDR1 is SGHTA, CDR2 FQGTGA. The CDR3 totals 13 residues. This CDR3 is CASSSQGNTEAFF. Here the CDR3 DNA reads TGTGCCAGCAGCTCACAGGGAAACACTGAAGCTTTCTTT.

This chain connects TRBV25-1 to TRBJ1-2, with 8 positions matching TRBD1. This CDR3 contains 15 residues. J gave up 5 bases and V 3 bases, and 8 bases lay outside the gene matches. Germline-derived CDR1 and CDR2 are MGHDK and SYGVNS. The CDR3 loop is CASSDSQGAGYGYTF. The CDR3 region has the DNA TGTGCCAGCAGTGATTCCCAGGGGGCAGGGTATGGCTACACCTTC.

V usage is TRBV2 and J usage is TRBJ2-2; D might be TRBD2 (6 bases). The CDR3 is 14 residues long. V was trimmed by 7 bases and J by 1 base, leaving 10 bases between them. The germline CDR1 and CDR2 sequences are SNHLY and FYNNEI. The CDR3 protein is CASKPSENTGELFF. The CDR3 coding sequence is TGTGCCAGCAAGCCTAGCGAGAACACCGGGGAGCTGTTTTTT.

This clone came up a few times. The CDR3 is CASSLRDRGQETQYF. For the CDR3, the DNA is TGTGCCAGCAGCTTACGGGACAGGGGGCAAGAGACCCAGTACTTC. This chain connects TRBV7-2 to TRBJ2-5; 11 bases line up with TRBD1. Germline V gene sequence: CDR1 SGHTA, CDR2 FQGNSA. This CDR3 region has 15 residues. The trim removed 2 bases at V and 2 bases at J, leaving 1 base unmatched. The whole variable domain, remainder taken from reference TRBV7-2 and TRBJ2-5, is GAGVSQSPSNKVTEKGKDVELRCDPISGHTALYWYRQSLGQGLEFLIYFQGNSAPDKSGLPSDRFSAERTGGSVSTLTIQRTQQEDSAVYLCASSLRDRGQETQYFGPGTRLLVL.

This clone was counted only a few times. The rearrangement uses TRBV6-5 and TRBJ2-3, with TRBD1 matching over 8 bases. Germline assignment: CDR1 MNHEY and CDR2 SVGAGI. The CDR3 is 14 amino acids. V dropped 6 bases and J dropped 5; count of bases not matched to a gene: 7. CDR3 in amino acids: CASRRQGQKDTQYF. CDR3 in DNA: TGTGCCAGCAGGCGACAGGGGCAGAAAGATACGCAGTATTTT.

In this sample, this clone turned up a few times. The chain couples TRBV2 to TRBJ2-5, with 10 bases identical to TRBD1. The junction had 9 bases not matched to a gene; V was cut back by 6 bases and J by 5 bases. CDR3 length equals 15 residues. Germline assignment: CDR1 SNHLY and CDR2 FYNNEI. The CDR3 nucleotides are TGTGCCAGCAGCGAGCCCGGGACAGGGGTCGAGACCCAGTACTTC. This sequence encodes CASSEPGTGVETQYF.

Turning to this clone: Relative to the germline gene, one junction end is altered; a read error may explain this. The chain uses TRBV7-7 and TRBJ1-4; 10 bases line up with TRBD1. CDR1 and CDR2 (germline): SSHAT, FNYEAQ (reference sequence). The CDR3 sequence is 15 residues long. DNA for the CDR3: TGTGCTAGCAGCGAGGACAGGGGGAAGGATGAAAAACTGTTTTTT. It yields the protein CASSEDRGKDEKLFF.

This clone has just a few counts. This chain links TRBV5-1 with TRBJ2-2; D is uncertain. CDR3 length: 15 residues. CDR1 SGHRS and CDR2 YFSETQ come from the germline V gene. V was trimmed by 4 bases and J by 2 bases, leaving 12 bases between them. CDR3 sequence reads: CASSPVRINTGELFF. CDR3 nucleotides: TGCGCCAGCAGCCCCGTCAGAATTAACACCGGGGAGCTGTTTTTT.

The V and J genes are TRBV14 and TRBJ2-7; TRBD2 aligns across 11 bases. Germline V gene lookup returns CDR1 SGHDN and CDR2 FVKESK. V shed 8 bases and J 3 bases; nucleotides not matched to a gene: 9. The CDR3 runs 15 residues. In nucleotides, the CDR3 is TGTGCCAGCCCCCAACCGGGACTAGCGGACTACGAGCAGTACTTC. Its translation: CASPQPGLADYEQYF.

This clone was seen a few times. The chain combines TRBV18 with TRBJ1-1; D unresolved. Germline V gene sequence: CDR1 KGHSH, CDR2 LQKENI. CDR3 length: 12 amino acids. V lost 6 bases to trimming and J lost 5 bases, with 10 bases between them. The CDR3 DNA reads TGTGCCAGCTCCCCCACACGAACTGAAGCTTTCTTT. Translated: CASSPTRTEAFF. The full variable domain, in which reference TRBV18 and TRBJ1-1 provide the parts outside the CDR3, is NAGVMQNPRHLVRRRGQEARLRCSPMKGHSHVYWYRQLPEEGLKFMVYLQKENIIDESGMPKERFSAEFPKEGPSILRIQQVVRGDSAAYFCASSPTRTEAFFGQGTRLTVV.

The rearrangement joins TRBV2 to TRBJ2-1; perhaps TRBD1 as D (6 bases). V shed 7 bases and J shed 0 bases, with 13 bases lying between them. The germline gives CDR1 SNHLY, CDR2 FYNNEI. The CDR3 spans 15 residues. The DNA for the CDR3 is TGTGCCAGCAAGGACAGTGCTAGCTCCTACAATGAGCAGTTCTTC. Amino acids: CASKDSASSYNEQFF.

In this sample, this clone turned up a few times. The chain couples TRBV28 to TRBJ1-5, with D perhaps matching TRBD1 (6 bases). The germline gives CDR1 MDHEN, CDR2 SYDVKM. Trimming pared 6 bases from V and 3 bases from J, leaving 15 bases between. This CDR3 is built from 15 residues. The CDR3 nucleotides read TGTGCCAGCAGGGTGACAGGACGTGCCAATCAGCCCCAGCATTTT. Translated: CASRVTGRANQPQHF.

This clone has a handful of counts. CDR3: CASRRRRDEQYF. CDR3 bases: TGTGCCAGCAGACGGAGGAGGGACGAGCAGTACTTC. This chain connects TRBV28 to TRBJ2-7; the D gene is possibly TRBD2 (6 bases). CDR1 and CDR2 from the germline V gene are MDHEN and SYDVKM. The CDR3 has 12 residues. The ends were cut back, 6 bases at V and 5 bases at J, with 11 bases in the middle.

This clone occurred a few times. The CDR3 nucleotides read TGTGCCTGGAGTGTATGGGCGGGAATCTCCTACAATGAGCAGTTCTTC. As protein: CAWSVWAGISYNEQFF. The rearrangement uses TRBV30 and TRBJ2-1, with TRBD2 as a possible D gene (6 bases). Germline V gene sequence: CDR1 GTSNPN, CDR2 SVGIG (reference sequence). This CDR3 is 16 amino acids long. V lost 0 bases and J 0 bases, leaving 12 bases between the germline ends.

The chain couples TRBV2 to TRBJ2-2, with D perhaps matching TRBD2 (5 bases). The CDR3 is 14 residues long. Trimming removed 2 bases from V and 4 bases from J, with 8 bases in between. CDR1 is SNHLY and CDR2 is FYNNEI in the germline V gene. The CDR3 region has the DNA TGTGCCAGCAGTGAACTAGCCGGCACCGGGGAGCTGTTTTTT. Its protein product is CASSELAGTGELFF.

The rearrangement links TRBV7-3 to TRBJ2-3; 13 bases fit TRBD2. V shed 5 bases and J 6 bases; nucleotides not matched to a gene: 8. CDR3 length: 16 residues. Germline CDR1 is SGHTA and CDR2 is FQGTGA. This chain's CDR3 is CASSPGLAGVTDTQYF. CDR3 sequence (DNA): TGTGCCAGCAGCCCCGGACTAGCGGGAGTTACCGATACGCAGTATTTT.

The V and J genes are TRBV15 and TRBJ1-1, with D possibly TRBD1 on 6 matching bases. This CDR3 contains 16 residues. V was cut by 0 bases and J by 0 bases, with 11 bases left in between. Germline V gives CDR1 LNHNV, CDR2 YYDKDF (reference sequence). This chain's CDR3 is CATSRDPGQLNTEAFF. The CDR3 nucleotides are TGTGCCACCAGCAGAGATCCCGGACAGTTGAACACTGAAGCTTTCTTT.

The table lists this clone with a few counts. The genes are TRBV5-1 and TRBJ2-2; TRBD1 matches at 9 bases. Germline CDR1 reads SGHRS; CDR2 reads YFSETQ. The length of the CDR3 is 13 residues. Unmatched junction bases numbered 3, after V lost 6 bases and J lost 6 bases. In DNA form, the CDR3 reads TGCGCCAGCATACAGGGGGCCGCCGGGGAGCTGTTTTTT. Its protein is CASIQGAAGELFF.

This chain links TRBV29-1 with TRBJ2-7; 8 bases are shared with TRBD2. CDR1 is SQVTM, CDR2 ANQGSEA, per germline. V lost 1 base and J lost 5; bases outside the gene matches: 4. This CDR3 has 13 residues. CDR3 bases: TGCAGCGTTGAAGCGGGAGGGAGTGACGAGCAGTACTTC. It specifies CSVEAGGSDEQYF.

The sample holds one count of this clone. This CDR3 is CASSEGQGTDTQYF. DNA for the CDR3: TGTGCCAGCAGCGAAGGACAGGGCACAGATACGCAGTATTTT. The gene calls are TRBV7-3 and TRBJ2-3; TRBD1 agrees at 7 bases. The germline gives CDR1 SGHTA, CDR2 FQGTGA. The CDR3 covers 14 residues. V dropped 5 bases and J dropped 1; count of bases not matched to a gene: 3.

This clone was seen only a few times. V gene TRBV14 combines with J gene TRBJ2-3; 13 positions match TRBD2. Trimming at V came to 3 bases and at J to 2 bases, leaving 8 bases not matched to a gene. The germline V gene encodes CDR1 SGHDN and CDR2 FVKESK. CDR3 size: 18 residues. In DNA, the CDR3 is TGTGCCAGCAGCCACCGAACCGGGACTAGCGGGACCACAGATACGCAGTATTTT. Its protein is CASSHRTGTSGTTDTQYF. Combining the CDR3 with reference TRBV14 and TRBJ2-3 gives the whole variable domain EAGVTQFPSHSVIEKGQTVTLRCDPISGHDNLYWYRRVMGKEIKFLLHFVKESKQDESGMPNNRFLAERTGGTYSTLKVQPAELEDSGVYFCASSHRTGTSGTTDTQYFGPGTRLTVL.

This chain links TRBV2 with TRBJ2-2; tentatively, D is TRBD1 (6 bases). The germline V gene has CDR1 SNHLY and CDR2 FYNNEI. The CDR3 has 15 amino acids. V was cut by 6 bases and J by 0 bases, with 11 bases left in between. CDR3 protein: CASRSQGTNTGELFF. In nucleotides, the CDR3 is TGTGCCAGCAGATCGCAGGGGACGAACACCGGGGAGCTGTTTTTT.

V usage is TRBV11-2 and J usage is TRBJ2-7, with 7 nucleotides matching TRBD2. V dropped 5 bases and J dropped 0; count of bases not matched to a gene: 7. The CDR3 is 15 amino acids. In germline, CDR1 is SGHAT, CDR2 FQNNGV. CDR3 coding DNA: TGTGCCAGCAGCCCCAGCGGGAAAAGCTCCTACGAGCAGTACTTC. The encoded protein is CASSPSGKSSYEQYF.

This chain joins TRBV28 and TRBJ1-2, with 9 nucleotides matching TRBD1. V was pared by 6 bases and J by 4 bases, with 6 bases of the junction left unmatched. Germline values: CDR1 MDHEN, CDR2 SYDVKM. CDR3 size: 14 residues. CDR3 sequence: CASSSGQGSYGYTF. CDR3 coding DNA: TGTGCCAGCAGCTCGGGACAGGGAAGCTATGGCTACACCTTC.

This clone appeared a few times. The CDR3 here is CASSSSGSGNEQFF. The DNA for the CDR3 is TGTGCCAGCAGTTCCAGCGGGAGTGGTAATGAGCAGTTCTTC. The chain has TRBV6-6 and TRBJ2-1; 8 nucleotides agree with TRBD2. The CDR3 spans 14 residues. The trim removed 4 bases at V and 7 bases at J, leaving 6 bases unmatched. The germline CDR1 and CDR2 sequences are MNHNY and SVGAGI (reference sequence).

This sequence joins TRBV6-5 and TRBJ1-4; 8 bases fit TRBD1. The CDR3 spans 15 residues. Germline-derived CDR1 and CDR2 are MNHEY and SVGAGI. V was pared by 2 bases and J by 10 bases, with 9 bases of the junction left unmatched. The CDR3: CASSYKAQGEGKLFF. In DNA form, the CDR3 reads TGTGCCAGCAGTTACAAGGCACAGGGGGAAGGAAAACTGTTTTTT.

The chain recombines TRBV19 with TRBJ2-7; D remains unclear. The CDR3 has 13 amino acids. The V gene lost 5 bases and the J gene lost 0 bases, with 8 bases spanning the gap. CDR1 and CDR2 from the germline V gene are LNHDA and SQIVND (reference sequence). The CDR3 loop is CASSGTSSYEQYF. CDR3 bases: TGTGCCAGTAGTGGCACAAGCTCCTACGAGCAGTACTTC.

Only a few counts were recorded for this clone. The rearrangement joins TRBV4-2 to TRBJ1-1, with D unclear. Between the trimmed V and J ends, which lost 2 bases and 0 bases, there was a span of 4 bases. The CDR3 spans 13 residues. Germline CDR1 is LGHNA and CDR2 is YNFKEQ. CDR3 sequence reads: CASSQSLNTEAFF. Written as DNA, the CDR3 is TGTGCCAGCAGCCAAAGCTTGAACACTGAAGCTTTCTTT.